This T cell receptor beta chain was captured in a study of PD-L1 blockade in urothelial cancer. Study at large: Patients arrived having already received 0 to 3 prior chemotherapy regimens.

Patients had locally advanced or metastatic urothelial carcinoma. Sequenced by immunoSEQ multiplex PCR; TCRdb stores in-frame clones only, minus some. The sample has some 20,000 clones; around nine tenths are singletons. V dropped 4 bases and J dropped 7 bases, with 13 bases sitting between them. The CDR3 is made up of 13 amino acids. CDR1 SQVTM and CDR2 ANQGSEA come from the germline V gene. The chain is built from TRBV29-1 and TRBJ1-4; a possible D gene is TRBD1 (5 bases). This sequence originates from a man in his fifties or sixties with urothelial cancer. Specimen: PBMCs, collected around atezolizumab (anti-PD-L1) treatment. CDR3 sequence reads: CSVAGVVSEKLFF. In nucleotides, the CDR3 is TGCAGCGTTGCGGGGGTGGTCAGTGAAAAACTGTTTTTT.